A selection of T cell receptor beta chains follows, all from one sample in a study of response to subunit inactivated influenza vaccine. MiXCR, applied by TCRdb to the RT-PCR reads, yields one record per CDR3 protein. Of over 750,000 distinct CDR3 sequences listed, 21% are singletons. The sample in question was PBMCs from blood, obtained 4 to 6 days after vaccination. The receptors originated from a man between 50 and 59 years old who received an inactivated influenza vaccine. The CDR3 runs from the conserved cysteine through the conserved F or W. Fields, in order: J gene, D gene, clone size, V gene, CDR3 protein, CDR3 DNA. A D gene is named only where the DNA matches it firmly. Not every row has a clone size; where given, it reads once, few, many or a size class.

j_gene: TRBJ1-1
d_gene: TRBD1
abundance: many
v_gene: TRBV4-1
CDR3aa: CASSADRDTEAFF
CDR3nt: TGCGCCAGCAGCGCAGACAGGGACACTGAAGCTTTCTTT

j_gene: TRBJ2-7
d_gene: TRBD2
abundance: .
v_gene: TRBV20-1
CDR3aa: CSAAGTSGRAHYEQYF
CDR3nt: TGCAGTGCTGCCGGGACTAGCGGGAGGGCTCACTACGAGCAGTACTTC

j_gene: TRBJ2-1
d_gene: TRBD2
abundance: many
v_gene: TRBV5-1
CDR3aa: CASSTGTSGGAKNEQFF
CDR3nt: TGCGCCAGCAGCACCGGGACTAGCGGGGGGGCGAAAAATGAGCAGTTCTTC

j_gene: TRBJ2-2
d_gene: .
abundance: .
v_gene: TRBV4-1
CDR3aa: CASSHTGEDGELFF
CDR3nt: TGCGCCAGCAGCCATACAGGGGAGGATGGGGAGCTGTTTTTT

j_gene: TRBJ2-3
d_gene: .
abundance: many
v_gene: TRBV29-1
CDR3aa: CSGSGGVTQYF
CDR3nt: TGCAGCGGCTCCGGGGGCGTTACGCAGTATTTT

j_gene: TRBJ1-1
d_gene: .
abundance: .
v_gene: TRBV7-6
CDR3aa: CASSGGVHTEAFF
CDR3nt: TGTGCCAGCAGCGGGGGGGTCCACACTGAAGCTTTCTTT

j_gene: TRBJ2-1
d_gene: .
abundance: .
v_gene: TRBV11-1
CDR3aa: CASSHDWVHEQFF
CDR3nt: TGTGCCAGCAGCCATGACTGGGTCCATGAGCAGTTCTTC

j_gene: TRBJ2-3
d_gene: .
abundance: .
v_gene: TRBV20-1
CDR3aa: CSADGGATDTQYF
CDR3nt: TGCAGTGCCGATGGCGGAGCAACCGATACGCAGTATTTT

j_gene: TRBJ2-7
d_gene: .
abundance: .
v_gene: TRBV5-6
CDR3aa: CASSSRDRGTTGEQYF
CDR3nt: TGTGCCAGCAGCTCGCGGGACCGAGGTACGACGGGGGAGCAGTACTTC

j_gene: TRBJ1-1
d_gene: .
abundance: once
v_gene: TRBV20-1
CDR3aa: CSPAGFRYTEAFF
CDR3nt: TGCAGCCCTGCGGGGTTTCGGTACACTGAAGCTTTCTTT

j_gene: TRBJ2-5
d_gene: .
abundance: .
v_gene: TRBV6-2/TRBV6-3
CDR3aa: CASRDAWTGAQETQYF
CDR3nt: TGTGCCAGCAGGGATGCCTGGACGGGGGCTCAAGAGACCCAGTACTTC

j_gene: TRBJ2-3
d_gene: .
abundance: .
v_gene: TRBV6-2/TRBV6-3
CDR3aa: CASSYRADTQYF
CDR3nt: TGTGCCAGCAGTTACAGAGCAGATACGCAGTATTTT

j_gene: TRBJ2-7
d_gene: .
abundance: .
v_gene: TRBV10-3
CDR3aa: CAIREDYEQYF
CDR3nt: TGTGCCATCAGGGAGGACTACGAGCAGTACTTC

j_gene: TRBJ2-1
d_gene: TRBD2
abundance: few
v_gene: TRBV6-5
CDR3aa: CASSLTGTSKNEQFF
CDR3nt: TGTGCCAGCAGTTTAACCGGGACTAGTAAGAATGAGCAGTTCTTC

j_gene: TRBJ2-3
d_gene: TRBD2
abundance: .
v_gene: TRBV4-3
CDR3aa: CASSQHASGGTDTQYF
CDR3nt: TGCGCCAGCAGCCAACACGCTAGCGGGGGAACAGATACGCAGTATTTT

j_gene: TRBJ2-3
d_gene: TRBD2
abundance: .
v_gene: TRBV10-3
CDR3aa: CAISRGGARGTDTQYF
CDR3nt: TGTGCCATCAGCCGGGGAGGGGCGCGGGGCACAGATACGCAGTATTTT

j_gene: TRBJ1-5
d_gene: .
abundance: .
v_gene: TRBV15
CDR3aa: CATSPRQGSNQPQHF
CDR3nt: TGTGCCACCAGCCCGAGGCAGGGAAGCAATCAGCCCCAGCATTTT

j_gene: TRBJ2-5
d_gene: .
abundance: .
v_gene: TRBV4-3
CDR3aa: CASSQGLATYQETQYF
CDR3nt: TGCGCCAGCAGCCAAGGGCTAGCAACCTACCAAGAGACCCAGTACTTC

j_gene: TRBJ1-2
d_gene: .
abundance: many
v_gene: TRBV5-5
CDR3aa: CASTRQASHYGYTF
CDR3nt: TGTGCCAGCACCCGACAGGCGTCGCACTATGGCTACACCTTC

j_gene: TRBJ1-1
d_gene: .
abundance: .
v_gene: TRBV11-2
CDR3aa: CASSLQGQNTEAFF
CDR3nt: TGTGCCAGCAGCTTACAAGGACAGAACACTGAAGCTTTCTTT

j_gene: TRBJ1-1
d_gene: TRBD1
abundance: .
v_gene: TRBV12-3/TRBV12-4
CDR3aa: CASSRTGTNTEAFF
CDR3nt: TGTGCCAGCAGTAGGACAGGGACAAACACTGAAGCTTTCTTT

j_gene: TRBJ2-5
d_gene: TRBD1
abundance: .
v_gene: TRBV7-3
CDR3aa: CASSLTFEDRGDKETQYF
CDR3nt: TGTGCCAGCAGCTTAACGTTCGAGGACAGGGGAGATAAAGAGACCCAGTACTTC

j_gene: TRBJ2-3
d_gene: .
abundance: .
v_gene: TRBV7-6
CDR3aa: CASSKRTETTDTQYF
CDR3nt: TGTGCCAGCAGCAAGAGGACTGAAACTACAGATACGCAGTATTTT

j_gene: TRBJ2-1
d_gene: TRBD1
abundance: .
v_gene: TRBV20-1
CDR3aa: CSAPSGTGAYNEQFF
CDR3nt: TGCAGTGCCCCTTCCGGGACAGGAGCCTACAATGAGCAGTTCTTC

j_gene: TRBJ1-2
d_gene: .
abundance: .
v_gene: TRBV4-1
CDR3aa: CASSQVLLNGYTF
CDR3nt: TGCGCCAGCAGCCAAGTACTGCTGAATGGCTACACCTTC

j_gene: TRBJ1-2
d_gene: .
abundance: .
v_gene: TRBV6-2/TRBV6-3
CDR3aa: CASSYEGLDGYTF
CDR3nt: TGTGCCAGCAGTTACGAGGGGCTGGATGGCTACACCTTC

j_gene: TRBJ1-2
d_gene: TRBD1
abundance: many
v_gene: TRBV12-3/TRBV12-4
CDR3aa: CASSLAGTGGGYTF
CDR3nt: TGTGCCAGCAGTTTGGCCGGGACAGGGGGCGGCTACACCTTC

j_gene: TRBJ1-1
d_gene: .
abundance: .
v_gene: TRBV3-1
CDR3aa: CASSLSGTFNTEAFF
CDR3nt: TGTGCCAGCAGCCTTAGTGGGACATTCAACACTGAAGCTTTCTTT

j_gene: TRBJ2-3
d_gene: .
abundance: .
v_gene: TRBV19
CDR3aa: CASSRGPLTDTQYF
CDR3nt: TGTGCCAGTAGTAGGGGACCTCTCACAGATACGCAGTATTTT

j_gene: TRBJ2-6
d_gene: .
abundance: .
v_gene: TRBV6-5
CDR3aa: CASSYQTGRGGANVLTF
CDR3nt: TGTGCCAGCAGTTACCAAACAGGGAGAGGTGGGGCCAACGTCCTGACTTTC

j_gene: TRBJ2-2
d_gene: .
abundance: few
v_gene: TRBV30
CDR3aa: CAWSEYGELFF
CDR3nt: TGTGCCTGGAGTGAATACGGGGAGCTGTTTTTT

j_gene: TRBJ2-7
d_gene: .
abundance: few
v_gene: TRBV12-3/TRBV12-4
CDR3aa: CASSSGFSGYEQYF
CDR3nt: TGTGCCAGCAGTTCGGGCTTTTCGGGGTACGAGCAGTACTTC

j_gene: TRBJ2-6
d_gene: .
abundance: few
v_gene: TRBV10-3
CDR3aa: CAISESIGRTSGANVLTF
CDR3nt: TGTGCCATCAGTGAGTCGATAGGACGGACCTCTGGGGCCAACGTCCTGACTTTC

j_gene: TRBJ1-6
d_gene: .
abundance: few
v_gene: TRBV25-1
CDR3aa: CASSDSYRNSPLHF
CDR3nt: TGTGCCAGCAGTGACTCCTACAGGAATTCACCCCTCCACTTT

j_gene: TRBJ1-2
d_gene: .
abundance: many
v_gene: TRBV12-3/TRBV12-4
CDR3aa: CASSRQIYGYTF
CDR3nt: TGTGCCAGCAGTAGACAGATCTATGGCTACACCTTC

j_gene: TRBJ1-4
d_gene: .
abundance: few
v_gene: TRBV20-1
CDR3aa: CSASPLGPKAEKLFF
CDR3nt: TGCAGTGCTTCGCCGCTGGGCCCTAAAGCAGAAAAACTGTTTTTT

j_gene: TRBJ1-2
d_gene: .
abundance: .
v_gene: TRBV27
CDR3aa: CASSLYRTTNYGYTF
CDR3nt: TGTGCCAGCAGTTTATACAGGACAACTAACTATGGCTACACCTTC

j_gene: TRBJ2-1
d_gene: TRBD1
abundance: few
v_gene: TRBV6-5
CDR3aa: CASSSGTEYNEQFF
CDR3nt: TGTGCCAGCAGTTCCGGGACAGAGTACAATGAGCAGTTCTTC